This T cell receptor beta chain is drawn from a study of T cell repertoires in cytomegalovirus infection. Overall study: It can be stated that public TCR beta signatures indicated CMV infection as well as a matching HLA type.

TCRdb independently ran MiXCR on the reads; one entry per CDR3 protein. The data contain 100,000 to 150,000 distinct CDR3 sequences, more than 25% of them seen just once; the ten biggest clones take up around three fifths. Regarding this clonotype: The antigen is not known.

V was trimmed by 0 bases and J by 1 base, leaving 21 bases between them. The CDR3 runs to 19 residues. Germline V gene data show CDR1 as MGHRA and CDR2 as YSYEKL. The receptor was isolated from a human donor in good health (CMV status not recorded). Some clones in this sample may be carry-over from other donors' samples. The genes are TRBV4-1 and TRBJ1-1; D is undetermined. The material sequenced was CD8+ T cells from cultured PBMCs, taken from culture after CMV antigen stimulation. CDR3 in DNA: TGCGCCAGCAGCCAAGAACCCGGACCGCGGAGCCTACCGAACACTGAAGCTTTCTTT. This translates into CASSQEPGPRSLPNTEAFF.